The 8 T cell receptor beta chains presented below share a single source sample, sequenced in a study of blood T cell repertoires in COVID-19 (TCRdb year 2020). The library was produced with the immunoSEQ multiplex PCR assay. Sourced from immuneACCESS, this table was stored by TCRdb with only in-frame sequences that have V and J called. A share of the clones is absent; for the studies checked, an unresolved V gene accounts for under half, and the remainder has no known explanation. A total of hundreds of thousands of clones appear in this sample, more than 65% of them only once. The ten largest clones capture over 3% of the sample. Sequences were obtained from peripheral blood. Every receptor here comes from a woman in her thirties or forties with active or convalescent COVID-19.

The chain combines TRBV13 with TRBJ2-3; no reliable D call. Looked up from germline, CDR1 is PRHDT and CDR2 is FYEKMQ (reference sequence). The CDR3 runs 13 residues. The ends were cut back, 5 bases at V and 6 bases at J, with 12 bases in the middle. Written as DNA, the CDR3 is TGTGCCAGCAGCGTCCGTAACGGGGATACGCAGTATTTT. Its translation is CASSVRNGDTQYF.

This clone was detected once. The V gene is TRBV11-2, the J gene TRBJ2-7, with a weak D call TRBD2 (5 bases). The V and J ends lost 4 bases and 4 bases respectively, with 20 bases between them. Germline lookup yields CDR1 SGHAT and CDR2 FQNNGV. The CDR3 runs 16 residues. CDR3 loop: CASSSRLIRGNYEQYF. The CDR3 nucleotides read TGTGCCAGCAGCTCCCGTTTAATACGGGGAAATTACGAGCAGTACTTC.

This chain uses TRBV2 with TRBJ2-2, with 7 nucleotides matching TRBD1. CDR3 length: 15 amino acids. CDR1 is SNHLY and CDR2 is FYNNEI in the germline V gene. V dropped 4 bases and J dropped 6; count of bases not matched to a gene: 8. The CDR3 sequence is CASSAEGGWAGELFF. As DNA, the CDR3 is TGTGCCAGCAGTGCTGAAGGGGGCTGGGCCGGGGAGCTGTTTTTT.

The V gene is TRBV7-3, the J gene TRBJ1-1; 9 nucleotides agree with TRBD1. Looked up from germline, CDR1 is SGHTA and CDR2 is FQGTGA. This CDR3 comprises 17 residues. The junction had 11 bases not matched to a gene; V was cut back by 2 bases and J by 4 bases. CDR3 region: CASSLELSRTGVTEAFF. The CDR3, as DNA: TGTGCCAGCAGCTTAGAGTTGTCCAGGACAGGGGTCACTGAAGCTTTCTTT.

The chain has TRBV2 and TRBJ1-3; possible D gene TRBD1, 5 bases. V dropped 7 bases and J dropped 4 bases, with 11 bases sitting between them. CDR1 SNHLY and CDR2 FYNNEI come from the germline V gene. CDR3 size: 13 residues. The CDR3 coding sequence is TGTGCCAGCATAATTAGACAGGGAAACACCATATATTTT. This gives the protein CASIIRQGNTIYF.

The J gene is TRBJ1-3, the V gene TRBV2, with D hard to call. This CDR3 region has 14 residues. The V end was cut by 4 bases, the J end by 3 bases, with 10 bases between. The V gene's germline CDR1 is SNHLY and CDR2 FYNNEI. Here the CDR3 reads CASSVTGFGNTIYF. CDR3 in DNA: TGTGCCAGCAGTGTTACGGGTTTTGGAAACACCATATATTTT.

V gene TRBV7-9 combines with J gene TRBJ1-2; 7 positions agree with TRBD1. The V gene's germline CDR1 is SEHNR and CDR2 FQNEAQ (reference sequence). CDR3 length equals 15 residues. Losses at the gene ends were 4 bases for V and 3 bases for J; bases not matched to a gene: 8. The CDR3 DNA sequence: TGTGCCAGCAGCTCCTCCGGGACAGAAGACTATGGCTACACCTTC. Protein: CASSSSGTEDYGYTF.

This CDR3 reads CASSLHRAGGLSYEQYV. The CDR3 DNA reads TGTGCCAGCAGCCTCCACCGGGCGGGGGGACTATCCTACGAGCAGTACGTC. V is TRBV11-3 and J is TRBJ2-7; 8 bases line up with TRBD2. The germline V gene has CDR1 SGHNT and CDR2 YENEEA. V was pared by 5 bases and J by 1 base, with 13 bases of the junction left unmatched. The CDR3 totals 17 residues.